Below, one T cell receptor (beta chain) is given with its context. Its target is unknown. The patients all showed relapse after autologous stem cell transplantation, while their brentuximab vedotin exposure varied. Complete response, partial response or progressive disease constituted the best responses recorded. Some clones are missing from TCRdb's copy, which holds only in-frame ones; the method was immunoSEQ multiplex PCR. Of about 41,000 clones detected, roughly 80% appear once; the ten largest clones hold approximately 20%. After removal of 1 base from V and 2 bases from J, the junction contained 5 bases not matched to a gene. The CDR3 runs 15 residues. CDR1 and CDR2 (germline): LNHDA, SQIVND (reference sequence). These data come from a study of PD-1 blockade in classical Hodgkin lymphoma. The overall study: Patients got intravenous nivolumab 3 mg/kg every 2 weeks. Findings and caveats of the study: According to reports, newly diagnosed patients had lower baseline TCR diversity than healthy donors, and relapsed/refractory patients had lower baseline TCR diversity still. By C4D1, diversity of CD4+ TCRs had risen significantly, whereas that of CD8+ TCRs had not.

The gene calls are TRBV19 and TRBJ2-7; 7 bases are a match to TRBD2. The sample was peripheral blood mononuclear cells (PBMCs), taken at baseline. The sequence came from a human donor with classical Hodgkin lymphoma. CDR3 in DNA: TGTGCCAGTAGTATAGGTCCGGCGGGAGCCTACGAGCAGTACTTC. Amino acid sequence: CASSIGPAGAYEQYF.